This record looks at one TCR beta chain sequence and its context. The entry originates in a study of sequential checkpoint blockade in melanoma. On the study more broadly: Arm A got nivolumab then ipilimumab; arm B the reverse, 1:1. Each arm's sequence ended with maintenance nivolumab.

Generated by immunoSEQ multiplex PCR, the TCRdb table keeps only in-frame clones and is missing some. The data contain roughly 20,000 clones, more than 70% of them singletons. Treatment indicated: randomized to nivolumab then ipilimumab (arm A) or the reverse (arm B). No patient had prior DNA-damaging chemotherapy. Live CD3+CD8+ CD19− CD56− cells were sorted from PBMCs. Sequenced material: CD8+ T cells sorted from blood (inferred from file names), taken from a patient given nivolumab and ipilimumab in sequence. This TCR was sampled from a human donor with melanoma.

CDR3 sequence: CASRLLRGGGHKGEQYF. The CDR3 DNA is TGTGCCAGCAGACTCCTGCGTGGCGGGGGCCATAAGGGCGAGCAGTACTTC. The chain carries TRBV28 and TRBJ2-7; the D gene is possibly TRBD2 (7 bases). CDR3 size: 17 residues. V lost 6 bases, J lost 6 bases, and 27 bases lay in between. Per the germline V gene, CDR1 is MDHEN and CDR2 is SYDVKM.